This T cell receptor (beta chain) derives from a study of OX40 agonist ivuxolimab in advanced cancers. Study in general: Every 2 weeks, patients got intravenous ivuxolimab at one of six dose levels (0.01-10 mg/kg). Study findings and constraints: A proportion of nonresponders additionally exhibited low normalized T-cell clonal expansion. More expanded clones were found, on average, in CD8+ than in CD4+ T cells.

Only in-frame clones appear in the TCRdb table, and some are missing; sequencing was by immunoSEQ multiplex PCR. The sample shows tens of thousands of clones, 80% to 90% of them seen only once. CDR3 length: 13 residues. Germline assignment: CDR1 SGHTA and CDR2 FQGTGA. V shed 2 bases and J shed 7 bases, with 10 bases lying between them. A word on this clone: The antigen is unknown.

A history of autoimmune disease or systemic immunosuppression excluded patients. The material sequenced was CD4+ or CD8+ T cells sorted from blood, taken in a trial of the OX40 agonist ivuxolimab. This sequence originates from an adult with an advanced solid tumor such as melanoma, head and neck, liver or kidney cancer. The chain uses TRBV7-3 and TRBJ2-3; possibly TRBD2 for D (5 bases). The CDR3 is CASSLGGLYTQYF. As DNA, the CDR3 is TGTGCCAGCAGCTTAGGAGGACTGTATACGCAGTATTTT.